The source of this TCR beta chain is a study of blood T cell repertoires in COVID-19. Study information: There were acute and convalescent COVID-19 samples, and they came from the United States, Italy and Spain.

This clone has just a few counts. Germline V gene data show CDR1 as LGHDT and CDR2 as YNNKEL (reference sequence). The CDR3 is made up of 14 amino acids. Germline trimming cut 6 bases from V and 4 bases from J; bases unmatched to any gene: 8. Authors' data handling: Estimated nucleated cell counts came from reference gene primer amplification. The protocol was immunoSEQ multiplex PCR, while the TCRdb copy is restricted to in-frame clones and leaves out a portion. For V, J and clone size, that table is used; D and trimming come from the DNA. The repertoire includes about 490,000 clones, 70% to 90% of them detected once, and more than 3% sits in the top ten.

The chain combines TRBV3-1 (or the pseudogene TRBV3-2) with TRBJ1-2; 7 nucleotides match TRBD1. The sequenced sample was peripheral blood. This clonotype was obtained from a human donor in a cohort sampled during active COVID-19. The CDR3 DNA is TGTGCCAGCAGTCCCCTAGGACAGGCCTATGGCTACACCTTC. Translation gives CASSPLGQAYGYTF.